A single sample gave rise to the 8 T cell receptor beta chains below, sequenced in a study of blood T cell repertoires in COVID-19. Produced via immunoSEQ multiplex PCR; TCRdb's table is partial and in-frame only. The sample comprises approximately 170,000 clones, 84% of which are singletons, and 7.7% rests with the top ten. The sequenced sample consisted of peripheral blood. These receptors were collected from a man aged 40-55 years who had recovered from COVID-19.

This CDR3 is CAISDQDWGPNYGYTF. DNA of the CDR3: TGTGCCATCAGTGACCAGGATTGGGGGCCCAACTATGGCTACACCTTC. The gene calls are TRBV10-3 and TRBJ1-2; TRBD1 is a possible D gene (6 bases). Trimming removed 3 bases at V and 2 bases at J, with 16 bases between. Germline CDR1 is ENHRY and CDR2 is SYGVKD. This CDR3 has 16 residues.

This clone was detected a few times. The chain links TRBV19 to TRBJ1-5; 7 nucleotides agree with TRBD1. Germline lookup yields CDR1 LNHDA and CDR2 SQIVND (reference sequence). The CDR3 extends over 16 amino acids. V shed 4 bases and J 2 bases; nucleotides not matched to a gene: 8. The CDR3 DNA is TGTGCCAGTAGTAATACCGACAGGGTGCGCAATCAGCCCCAGCATTTT. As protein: CASSNTDRVRNQPQHF. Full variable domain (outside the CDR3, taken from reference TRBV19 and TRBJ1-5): DGGITQSPKYLFRKEGQNVTLSCEQNLNHDAMYWYRQDPGQGLRLIYYSQIVNDFQKGDIAEGYSVSREKKESFPLTVTSAQKNPTAFYLCASSNTDRVRNQPQHFGDGTRLSIL.

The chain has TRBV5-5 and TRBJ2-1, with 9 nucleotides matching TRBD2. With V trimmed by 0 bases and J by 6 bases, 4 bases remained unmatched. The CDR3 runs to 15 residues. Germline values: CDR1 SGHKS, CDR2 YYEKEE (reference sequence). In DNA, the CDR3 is TGTGCCAGCAGCTTGGTTTGGCGGGGGGGCAATGAGCAGTTCTTC. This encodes CASSLVWRGGNEQFF.

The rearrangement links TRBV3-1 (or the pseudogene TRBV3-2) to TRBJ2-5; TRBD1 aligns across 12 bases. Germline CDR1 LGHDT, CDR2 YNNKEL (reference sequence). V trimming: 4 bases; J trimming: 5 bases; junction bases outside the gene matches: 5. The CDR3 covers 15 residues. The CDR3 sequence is CASSLGTGGWETQYF. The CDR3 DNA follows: TGTGCCAGCAGCCTCGGGACAGGGGGCTGGGAGACCCAGTACTTC.

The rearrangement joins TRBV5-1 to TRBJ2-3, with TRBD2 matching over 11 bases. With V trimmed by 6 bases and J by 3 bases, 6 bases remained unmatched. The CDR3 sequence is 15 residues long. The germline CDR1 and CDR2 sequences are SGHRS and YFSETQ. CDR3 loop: CASTLAGGITDTQYF. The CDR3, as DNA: TGCGCCAGCACCCTAGCGGGAGGAATAACAGATACGCAGTATTTT.

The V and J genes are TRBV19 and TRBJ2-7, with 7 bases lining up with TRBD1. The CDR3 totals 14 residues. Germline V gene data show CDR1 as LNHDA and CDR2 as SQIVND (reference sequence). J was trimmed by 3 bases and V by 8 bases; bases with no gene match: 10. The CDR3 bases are TGTGCCAGTTCCCCGTGGGGACAGAACTACGAGCAGTACTTC. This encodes CASSPWGQNYEQYF.

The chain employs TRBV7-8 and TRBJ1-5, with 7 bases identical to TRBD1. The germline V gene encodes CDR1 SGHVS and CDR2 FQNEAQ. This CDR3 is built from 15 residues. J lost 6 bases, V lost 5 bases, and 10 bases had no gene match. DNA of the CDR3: TGTGCCAGCAGCCCATACAGGGGATCGGGTCAGCCCCAGCATTTT. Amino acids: CASSPYRGSGQPQHF.

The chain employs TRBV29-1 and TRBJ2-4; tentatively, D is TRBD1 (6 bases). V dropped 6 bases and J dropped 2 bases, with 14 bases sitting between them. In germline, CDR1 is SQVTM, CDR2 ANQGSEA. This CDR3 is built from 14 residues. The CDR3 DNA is TGCAGCGTCTTGCAGGGGAAAACCAAAAACATTCAGTACTTC. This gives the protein CSVLQGKTKNIQYF. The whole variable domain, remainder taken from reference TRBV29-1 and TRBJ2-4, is SAVISQKPSRDICQRGTSLTIQCQVDSQVTMMFWYRQQPGQSLTLIATANQGSEATYESGFVIDKFPISRPNLTFSTLTVSNMSPEDSSIYLCSVLQGKTKNIQYFGAGTRLSVL.